In this sample, the clone carrying this TCR beta chain turned up many times. Its target is unknown. This entry belongs to a study of spatial heterogeneity in lung cancer. Study results and limitations: Within tumors, counts of expanded alpha and beta TCRs tracked tumor mutation counts.

Time point specified: sample taken at primary tumor resection. TCRdb reprocessed the 5' RACE reads via MiXCR and lists one record per CDR3 protein. Here the sample spans roughly 4,500 distinct CDR3 sequences, about 8.4% being singletons. The source is a male donor with early-stage non-small cell lung cancer. The source material was lung tumor tissue, sampled at surgery.

Written as DNA, the CDR3 is TGTGCCAGCAGCCAAGATCGTTTACTCTTGAACACTGAAGCTTTCTTT. It yields the protein CASSQDRLLLNTEAFF. V usage is TRBV4-2 and J usage is TRBJ1-1; D uncertain. CDR1 LGHNA and CDR2 YNFKEQ come from the germline V gene. The V end was cut by 0 bases, the J end by 0 bases, with 11 bases between. The length of the CDR3 is 16 residues.